This T cell receptor (beta chain) stems from a study of T cells in Graves' hyperthyroidism and ophthalmopathy. The study, taken as a whole, reports: Blood shared most expanded thyroid clonotypes above 0.001.

The V and J ends lost 0 bases and 10 bases, in that order; junction bases with no gene match: 8. There are 14 residues in the CDR3. Germline lookup yields CDR1 GTSNPN and CDR2 SVGIG (reference sequence). This clonotype was picked up many times. Its antigen is as yet unknown. Template material for amplifying TCR beta CDR3 regions consisted of RNA transcripts. The TCR CDR3 was amplified in a first-round RT-PCR using the HTBI primer set. TCRdb re-called the multiplex PCR reads with MiXCR, one entry per CDR3 protein. The sample lists around 340,000 distinct CDR3 sequences, 15% to 20% occurring once. Patients aged 18 to 65 had newly diagnosed hyperthyroidism of under 2 months' duration. Exclusion followed for patients with uncontrolled infection, other autoimmune disease, pregnancy or lactation. Fresh peripheral blood, 8 to 10 ml, was the source of the PBMCs.

The chain is built from TRBV30 and TRBJ2-5, with 10 bases fitting TRBD2. The TCR originated in a woman aged 45-65 years with Graves' hyperthyroidism. Sample: blood. The CDR3 sequence: CAWSVTSGASVQYF. The CDR3, as DNA: TGTGCCTGGAGTGTTACTAGCGGGGCTTCGGTCCAGTACTTC.